A single sample gave rise to the 9 T cell receptor beta chains below, sequenced in a study of OX40 agonist ivuxolimab in advanced cancers. Clones were sequenced by immunoSEQ multiplex PCR, and TCRdb holds only the in-frame ones, with some missing. The table includes 100,000 or so clones, about 92% detected once. The starting material was CD4+ or CD8+ T cells sorted from blood, obtained in a trial of the OX40 agonist ivuxolimab. These TCRs come from an adult with an advanced solid tumor such as melanoma, head and neck, liver or kidney cancer.

The chain links TRBV19 to TRBJ1-5; D unresolved. The germline V and J ends were trimmed by 4 bases and 9 bases, with 10 bases remaining between them. The CDR3 length is 12 residues. Germline V gene data show CDR1 as LNHDA and CDR2 as SQIVND (reference sequence). CDR3 protein: CASSTANWPQHF. CDR3 bases: TGTGCCAGTAGTACCGCGAACTGGCCCCAGCATTTT. The variable domain in full, with the rest retrieved from reference TRBV19 and TRBJ1-5, is DGGITQSPKYLFRKEGQNVTLSCEQNLNHDAMYWYRQDPGQGLRLIYYSQIVNDFQKGDIAEGYSVSREKKESFPLTVTSAQKNPTAFYLCASSTANWPQHFGDGTRLSIL.

The chain combines TRBV6-1 with TRBJ2-3; no clear D gene. Deletions cut 8 bases from V and 2 bases from J, with 14 bases between. The CDR3 runs to 14 residues. Germline loops: CDR1 MNHNS, CDR2 SASEGT. In DNA form, the CDR3 reads TGTGCCAGCTACGGACCTTCTCACACAGATACGCAGTATTTT. Translation: CASYGPSHTDTQYF.

The V call is TRBV5-8, the J call TRBJ2-1; 12 bases are a match to TRBD2. V lost 5 bases to trimming and J lost 10 bases; unmatched junction nucleotides: 10. Germline loops: CDR1 SGHTS, CDR2 YDEGEE. This CDR3 spans 15 amino acids. DNA for the CDR3: TGTGCCAGCAGGAGTCCTAGCGGGAGGGCCTTGGAGCAGTTCTTC. It is translated as CASRSPSGRALEQFF.

The chain joins TRBV5-5 to TRBJ1-5; no clear D gene. The CDR3 runs to 14 residues. V gave up 0 bases and J gave up 3 bases, with 7 bases separating them. Germline V gene lookup returns CDR1 SGHKS and CDR2 YYEKEE (reference sequence). CDR3 loop: CASSLGGFNQPQHF. CDR3 DNA sequence: TGTGCCAGCAGCTTGGGGGGATTCAATCAGCCCCAGCATTTT. Using reference TRBV5-5 and TRBJ1-5 for the parts outside the CDR3, the full variable domain is DAGVTQSPTHLIKTRGQQVTLRCSPISGHKSVSWYQQVLGQGPQFIFQYYEKEERGRGNFPDRFSARQFPNYSSELNVNALLLGDSALYLCASSLGGFNQPQHFGDGTRLSIL.

This clone has more than one count but fewer than ten. The CDR3 bases are TGCGCCAGCAGCGTACAGGGGGATCAGCCCCAGCATTTT. Residues: CASSVQGDQPQHF. The chain is built from TRBV4-1 and TRBJ1-5; 8 nucleotides align to TRBD1. After removal of 5 bases from V and 5 bases from J, the junction contained 2 bases not matched to a gene. Germline V gene sequence: CDR1 MGHRA, CDR2 YSYEKL. The CDR3 covers 13 residues.

The chain has TRBV19 and TRBJ2-1; D assignment may be TRBD1 or TRBD2 (7 bases each). The CDR3 has 15 residues. Trimming took 3 bases from V and 4 from J, leaving 13 bases between them. Germline lookup yields CDR1 LNHDA and CDR2 SQIVND (reference sequence). The CDR3 here is CASSISGTAYNEQFF. CDR3 in DNA: TGTGCCAGTAGTATCAGCGGGACAGCTTACAATGAGCAGTTCTTC.

The chain joins TRBV6-5 to TRBJ1-1; TRBD1 is a possible D gene (5 bases). V lost 5 bases and J 4 bases, leaving 11 bases between the germline ends. CDR1 MNHEY and CDR2 SVGAGI come from the germline V gene. The CDR3 consists of 13 residues. CDR3: CASSPGPTTEAFF. The CDR3 DNA follows: TGTGCCAGCAGTCCGGGGCCGACCACTGAAGCTTTCTTT.

CDR3 protein: CASSQDGGGNRNTEAFF. CDR3 nucleotides: TGCGCCAGCAGCCAAGATGGGGGGGGGAACAGGAACACTGAAGCTTTCTTT. The gene calls are TRBV4-3 and TRBJ1-1, with D possibly being TRBD1 (5 bases). CDR1 and CDR2 from the germline V gene are LGHNA and YSLEER. This CDR3 has 17 amino acids. Trimming pared 0 bases from V and 1 base from J, leaving 15 bases between.

The gene calls are TRBV5-1 and TRBJ1-1, with 8 bases fitting TRBD1. Germline CDR1 reads SGHRS; CDR2 reads YFSETQ. The CDR3 loop spans 16 amino acids. J was trimmed by 5 bases and V by 0 bases; bases with no gene match: 9. The CDR3 loop is CASSLGLAGGRTEAFF. In nucleotides, the CDR3 is TGCGCCAGCAGCTTGGGGTTGGCAGGGGGCCGGACTGAAGCTTTCTTT. The complete variable domain, with remaining parts taken from reference TRBV5-1 and TRBJ1-1, reads KAGVTQTPRYLIKTRGQQVTLSCSPISGHRSVSWYQQTPGQGLQFLFEYFSETQRNKGNFPGRFSGRQFSNSRSEMNVSTLELGDSALYLCASSLGLAGGRTEAFFGQGTRLTVV.